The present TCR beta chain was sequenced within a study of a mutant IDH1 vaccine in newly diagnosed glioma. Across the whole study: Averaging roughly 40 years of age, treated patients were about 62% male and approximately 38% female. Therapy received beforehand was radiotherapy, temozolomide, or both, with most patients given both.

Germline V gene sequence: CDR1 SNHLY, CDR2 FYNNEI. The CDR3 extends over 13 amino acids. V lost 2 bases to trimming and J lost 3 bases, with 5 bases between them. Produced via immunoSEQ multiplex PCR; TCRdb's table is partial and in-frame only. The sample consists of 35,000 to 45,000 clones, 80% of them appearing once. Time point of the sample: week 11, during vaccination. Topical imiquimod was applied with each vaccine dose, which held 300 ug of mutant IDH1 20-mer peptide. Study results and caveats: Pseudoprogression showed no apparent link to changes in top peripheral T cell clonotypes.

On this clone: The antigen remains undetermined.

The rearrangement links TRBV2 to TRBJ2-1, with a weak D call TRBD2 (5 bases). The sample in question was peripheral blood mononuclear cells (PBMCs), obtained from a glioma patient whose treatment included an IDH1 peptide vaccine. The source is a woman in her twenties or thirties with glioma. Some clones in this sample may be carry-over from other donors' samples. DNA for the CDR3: TGTGCCAGCAGTGAACGGGACTACAATGAGCAGTTCTTC. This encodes CASSERDYNEQFF.